A single sample is the source of the 23 T cell receptor beta chains below, sequenced in a study of blood T cell repertoires in COVID-19. Sequencing used immunoSEQ multiplex PCR; TCRdb keeps in-frame clones, though not all of them. Among about 140,000 clones listed, roughly 85% were seen once. The sequenced sample consisted of peripheral blood. The receptors shown here come from a man aged 60-69 years with acute or convalescent COVID-19.

The V call is TRBV28, the J call TRBJ1-5, with no clear D. The germline V and J ends were trimmed by 5 bases and 0 bases, with 8 bases remaining between them. Germline V gives CDR1 MDHEN, CDR2 SYDVKM. This CDR3 is 14 amino acids long. CDR3 bases: TGTGCCAGCAGTCGCCCGGGTAGCAATCAGCCCCAGCATTTT. It is translated as CASSRPGSNQPQHF.

There are a few counts of this clone. J is TRBJ1-5 and V is TRBV10-2, with 7 bases fitting TRBD1. Germline V lookup: CDR1 WSHSY, CDR2 SAAADI. The CDR3 runs 13 residues. The V gene end was trimmed by 8 bases and the J gene end by 4 bases; junction bases not matched to a gene: 5. The DNA of the CDR3 is TGCGCCAGCGGGACAGCATCAAATCAGCCCCAGCATTTT. Its protein is CASGTASNQPQHF.

The genes are TRBV7-9 and TRBJ2-3, with a tentative D call TRBD2 (5 bases). Germline V gene sequence: CDR1 SEHNR, CDR2 FQNEAQ (reference sequence). The CDR3 length is 17 residues. V lost 5 bases to trimming and J lost 0 bases, with 18 bases between them. The CDR3 region is CASSPPRGAPSTDTQYF. In nucleotides, the CDR3 is TGTGCCAGCAGCCCACCTCGGGGAGCGCCGAGCACAGATACGCAGTATTTT.

This chain links TRBV3-1 (or the pseudogene TRBV3-2) with TRBJ2-1; 7 bases agree with TRBD2. V gave up 4 bases and J gave up 15 bases; unmatched junction bases: 12. CDR1 LGHDT and CDR2 YNNKEL come from the germline V gene (reference sequence). This CDR3 spans 13 amino acids. The CDR3, as DNA: TGTGCCAGCAGCCGACCGGGGAGGGCCGTTCCGTTCTTC. It translates to CASSRPGRAVPFF.

This clone turned up a few times. V and J are TRBV2 and TRBJ2-1; 9 bases map to TRBD1. The V gene's germline CDR1 is SNHLY and CDR2 FYNNEI. This CDR3 comprises 15 residues. Unmatched junction bases numbered 8, after V lost 6 bases and J lost 5 bases. The CDR3 region is CASRNAGQGDNEQFF. CDR3 sequence (DNA): TGTGCCAGCAGGAATGCGGGACAGGGAGACAATGAGCAGTTCTTC.

The chain recombines TRBV7-6 with TRBJ2-5; 8 nucleotides line up with TRBD1. The CDR3 length is 16 residues. CDR1 and CDR2 from the germline V gene are SGHVS and FNYEAQ. Unmatched junction bases numbered 11, after V lost 4 bases and J lost 4 bases. The CDR3 bases are TGTGCCAGCAGCTCAAACAGGGGGGATTTAGGAGAGACCCAGTACTTC. It specifies CASSSNRGDLGETQYF.

In its sample, this clone was seen a few times. The CDR3 DNA reads as TGTGCCAGCAGCGCACAGGGACCGGATACGCAGTATTTT. Amino acids: CASSAQGPDTQYF. The chain employs TRBV5-6 and TRBJ2-3; a possible D gene is TRBD1 (6 bases). The CDR3 extends over 13 amino acids. V was trimmed by 4 bases and J by 6 bases, leaving 12 bases between them. CDR1 is SGHDT, CDR2 YYEEEE, per germline.

This chain joins TRBV7-2 and TRBJ1-2; TRBD1 matches 7 bases. V lost 3 bases, J lost 4 bases, and 8 bases stayed unmatched. CDR1 is SGHTA and CDR2 is FQGNSA in the germline V gene. This CDR3 is 15 amino acids long. CDR3 sequence (DNA): TGTGCCAGCAGCTTTTCAACAGGGGTCGGCTATGGCTACACCTTC. Amino acid sequence: CASSFSTGVGYGYTF.

CDR3 protein: CASSLGGMYEQYF. The DNA of the CDR3 is TGTGCCAGCAGCTTGGGCGGGATGTACGAGCAGTACTTC. The V gene is TRBV28, the J gene TRBJ2-7, with D possibly matching TRBD2 (6 bases). Germline V CDR1 and CDR2: MDHEN, SYDVKM. V lost 6 bases and J 4 bases, leaving 13 bases between the germline ends. This CDR3 contains 13 residues.

This sequence joins TRBV2 and TRBJ2-7; weak D call: TRBD2 (6 bases). Germline lookup yields CDR1 SNHLY and CDR2 FYNNEI. This CDR3 has 14 amino acids. V gave up 6 bases and J gave up 0 bases, with 12 bases separating them. The CDR3 sequence is CASRGDWNSYEQYF. The CDR3 coding sequence is TGTGCCAGCAGGGGGGACTGGAACTCCTACGAGCAGTACTTC.

The gene calls are TRBV19 and TRBJ2-5; the match to TRBD1 covers 9 bases. Trimming at V came to 7 bases and at J to 2 bases, leaving 8 bases not matched to a gene. CDR3 length equals 15 residues. Germline lookup yields CDR1 LNHDA and CDR2 SQIVND (reference sequence). This chain's CDR3 is CASTPGQGMQETQYF. The CDR3 DNA follows: TGTGCCAGTACTCCCGGACAGGGGATGCAAGAGACCCAGTACTTC.

The chain links TRBV9 to TRBJ1-2; D is unresolved. CDR3 length: 16 amino acids. With 3 bases removed from V and 8 bases from J, the gap between germline ends came to 23 bases. Looked up from germline, CDR1 is SGDLS and CDR2 is YYNGEE. This CDR3 reads CASSGTSTEGTGGYTF. CDR3 nucleotides: TGTGCCAGCAGCGGAACCTCTACAGAGGGTACGGGCGGCTACACCTTC.

The chain uses TRBV7-6 and TRBJ2-7, with 8 nucleotides matching TRBD1. V was clipped by 0 bases and J by 3 bases; unmatched bases: 7. Germline assignment: CDR1 SGHVS and CDR2 FNYEAQ. There are 16 residues in the CDR3. The chain's CDR3 is CASSLALGQGGYEQYF. The CDR3 nucleotides read TGTGCCAGCAGCTTAGCCCTCGGACAGGGCGGCTACGAGCAGTACTTC.

This sequence joins TRBV5-1 and TRBJ1-1, with a tentative D call TRBD1 (5 bases). Looked up from germline, CDR1 is SGHRS and CDR2 is YFSETQ. The CDR3 contains 14 residues. V lost 4 bases and J lost 4, with 14 bases in between. The CDR3 bases are TGCGCCAGCAGCCTGGGATCGGGGGGCACTGAAGCTTTCTTT. Its translation: CASSLGSGGTEAFF.

V is TRBV5-5 and J is TRBJ2-5; a possible D gene is TRBD1 (6 bases). V was pared by 0 bases and J by 5 bases, with 14 bases between. Germline CDR1 reads SGHKS; CDR2 reads YYEKEE (reference sequence). The CDR3 contains 15 residues. The CDR3 is CASSLVRNRVETQYF. The CDR3 region has the DNA TGTGCCAGCAGCTTGGTCCGGAACAGGGTGGAGACCCAGTACTTC.

The J gene is TRBJ2-1, the V gene TRBV11-1; D is possibly TRBD2 (6 bases). This CDR3 contains 15 residues. From germline, CDR1 is SGHAT and CDR2 FQDESV (reference sequence). V was shortened by 4 bases and J by 8 bases, with 18 bases between the two germline ends. CDR3 in DNA: TGTGCCAGCAGCTCTCCGGGACTCCCTGCCCATGAGCAGTTCTTC. It encodes CASSSPGLPAHEQFF.

The chain has TRBV27 and TRBJ2-2, with D maybe TRBD2 (6 bases). Germline-derived CDR1 and CDR2 are MNHEY and SMNVEV (reference sequence). The CDR3 contains 15 residues. Trimming shortened V by 6 bases and J by 2 bases, and 13 bases separated the two germline ends. CDR3 loop: CASRTGLLNTGELFF. The CDR3 region has the DNA TGTGCCAGCAGGACGGGACTCCTTAACACCGGGGAGCTGTTTTTT.

The chain combines TRBV9 with TRBJ2-4; D perhaps matches TRBD1 (6 bases). Germline values: CDR1 SGDLS, CDR2 YYNGEE. This CDR3 has 18 amino acids. V was pared by 3 bases and J by 8 bases, with 27 bases between. The CDR3 coding sequence is TGTGCCAGCAGCGCCAACCCCTCAATCTCGACAGGCCGGGACATTCAGTACTTC. It translates to CASSANPSISTGRDIQYF.

J is TRBJ2-7 and V is TRBV27, with TRBD1 as a possible D gene (6 bases). V was cut by 5 bases and J by 3 bases, with 20 bases left in between. This CDR3 is 16 amino acids long. Germline V lookup: CDR1 MNHEY, CDR2 SMNVEV (reference sequence). The CDR3 nucleotides are TGTGCCAGCAGTCTCGCGCGCAGGGGTCTTGGCTACGAGCAGTACTTC. It translates to CASSLARRGLGYEQYF.

This chain uses TRBV28 with TRBJ1-2; TRBD1 matches at 8 bases. The CDR3 is made up of 13 amino acids. CDR1 and CDR2 (germline): MDHEN, SYDVKM. The V segment lost 5 bases and the J segment 4 bases; nucleotides outside the gene matches: 3. CDR3: CASSPGGGYGYTF. In nucleotides, the CDR3 is TGTGCCAGCAGTCCAGGGGGCGGCTATGGCTACACCTTC.

The chain employs TRBV4-1 and TRBJ2-3; the D gene is possibly TRBD2 (5 bases). CDR3 length: 19 residues. CDR1 MGHRA and CDR2 YSYEKL come from the germline V gene. The ends were cut back, 0 bases at V and 2 bases at J, with 21 bases in the middle. CDR3 amino acids: CASSQDQESSDAYTDTQYF. The DNA of the CDR3 is TGCGCCAGCAGCCAAGATCAGGAAAGTAGCGACGCCTACACAGATACGCAGTATTTT.

The chain couples TRBV9 to TRBJ2-2, with a weak D call TRBD2 (6 bases). Germline V gene sequence: CDR1 SGDLS, CDR2 YYNGEE. Trimming pared 0 bases from V and 0 bases from J, leaving 9 bases between. The CDR3 contains 16 residues. The CDR3 sequence: CASSVGGGANTGELFF. The DNA of the CDR3 is TGTGCCAGCAGCGTAGGAGGCGGGGCGAACACCGGGGAGCTGTTTTTT. Looking up the rest from reference TRBV9 and TRBJ2-2 gives the full variable domain: DSGVTQTPKHLITATGQRVTLRCSPRSGDLSVYWYQQSLDQGLQFLIQYYNGEERAKGNILERFSAQQFPDLHSELNLSSLELGDSALYFCASSVGGGANTGELFFGEGSRLTVL.

The chain is built from TRBV12-3 or TRBV12-4 and TRBJ1-2; D is uncertain. V shed 2 bases and J shed 8 bases, with 12 bases lying between them. The CDR3 sequence is 13 residues long. The CDR3 loop is CASSLTILEGYTF. The CDR3 nucleotides read TGTGCCAGCAGTTTAACGATCTTAGAAGGCTACACCTTC.